The clone carrying this T cell receptor (beta chain) appeared a single time. Antigen: not known. CDR3 length: 14 residues. V was trimmed by 10 bases and J by 0 bases, leaving 12 bases between them. Germline CDR1 is MNHEY and CDR2 is SVGAGI. The data stem from a study of beta chain features in type 1 diabetes. The wider study: Healthy donors and patients had similar age, gender and cell yields. Findings and limits, study-wide: Type 1 diabetes patients had TCRB CDR3s that were shorter (moderately but significantly so) in all four CD4+ subsets. The VDJ junctions of type 1 diabetes patients carried fewer insertions and more deletions.

Expressed TCRB transcripts were sequenced after all isolated RNA was converted to cDNA. Data came from immunoSEQ multiplex PCR; TCRdb stores just in-frame clones and leaves some out. Seen here are hundreds of thousands of clones, 17% observed once, and the top ten hold about 0.02%. Based on CD45RO/CCR7/CD25/CD127/CD95/CD27, CD4+ regulatory, stem cell-like memory, naive and central memory cells were sorted. This chain joins TRBV6-5 and TRBJ2-2; D uncertain. This TCR was recovered from a woman aged 18-29 years in good health. The sample comprised naive CD4+ T cells from blood. The CDR3 DNA sequence: TGTGCCATCAAGGCCAGCTCGAACACCGGGGAGCTGTTTTTT. Its translation: CAIKASSNTGELFF.